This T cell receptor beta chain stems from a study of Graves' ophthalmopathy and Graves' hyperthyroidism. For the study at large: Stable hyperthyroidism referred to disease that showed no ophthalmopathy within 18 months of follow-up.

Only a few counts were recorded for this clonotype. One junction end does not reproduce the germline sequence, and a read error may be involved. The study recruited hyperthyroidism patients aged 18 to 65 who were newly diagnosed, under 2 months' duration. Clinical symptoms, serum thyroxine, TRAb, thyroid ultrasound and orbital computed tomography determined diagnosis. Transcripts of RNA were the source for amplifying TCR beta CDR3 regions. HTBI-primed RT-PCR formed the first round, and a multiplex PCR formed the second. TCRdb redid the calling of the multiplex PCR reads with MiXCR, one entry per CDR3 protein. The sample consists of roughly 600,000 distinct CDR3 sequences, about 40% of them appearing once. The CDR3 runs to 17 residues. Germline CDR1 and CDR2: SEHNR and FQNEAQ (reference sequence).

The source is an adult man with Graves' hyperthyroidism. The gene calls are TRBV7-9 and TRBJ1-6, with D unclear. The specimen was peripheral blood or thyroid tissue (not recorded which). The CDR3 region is CASSLKGVSAYNSPLHF. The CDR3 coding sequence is TGTGCCAGCAGCTTAAAAGGAGTGAGCGCCTACAATTCACCCCTCCACTTT.